The sequence of this T cell receptor (beta chain) was determined in a study of Ad26.COV2.S vaccination and SARS-CoV-2 variants. The assay was immunoSEQ multiplex PCR, and TCRdb's table has in-frame clones only and misses some. Altogether about 440,000 clones are present, less than 95% being singletons, with the ten largest covering under 4.5%. Deletions cut 0 bases from V and 0 bases from J, with 11 bases between. This CDR3 contains 16 residues. Germline CDR1 and CDR2: MNHEY and SVGEGT. The sample's treatment: some 19 received Ad26.COV2.S at low or high dose, single or two shots; about five received placebo; per-sample allocation not given. Collection of samples fell on day 63 after the first vaccine or placebo injection.

This clonotype was obtained from a person aged 18 to 59 who received the Ad26.COV2.S COVID-19 vaccine or a placebo. The J gene is TRBJ1-1, the V gene TRBV6-2 or TRBV6-3; D possibly corresponds to TRBD1 (6 bases). Specimen: peripheral blood, collected in a trial of Ad26.COV2.S vaccine versus placebo. For the CDR3, the DNA is TGTGCCAGCAGTTACTCGAGGAGGACAGTGAACACTGAAGCTTTCTTT. Residues: CASSYSRRTVNTEAFF.